Listed below are T cell receptor beta chains from one sample, sequenced in a study of T cell responses to AZD1222 COVID-19 vaccine. Data came from immunoSEQ multiplex PCR; TCRdb stores just in-frame clones and leaves some out. The table lists roughly 100,000 clones, 84% of them singletons. Sequenced here: peripheral blood, sampled on day 0 of AZD1222 vaccination. The receptors were gathered from an adult in good health. CDR3s include the opening cysteine and the closing phenylalanine or tryptophan. A D gene is named only where the DNA matches it firmly. Clone size is given for some rows only: seen once, a few or many times, or a class if the clone is expanded.

v_gene	d_gene	j_gene	abundance	CDR3nt	CDR3aa
TRBV25-1	-	TRBJ1-2	-	TGTGCCAGCAGTGAACGAAGAGGGGGGGCTGGGAGTGGCTACACCTTC	CASSERRGGAGSGYTF
TRBV18	TRBD1	TRBJ1-3	-	TGTGCCAGCTCAATGGGACAGAAGAGCTCTGGAAACACCATATATTTT	CASSMGQKSSGNTIYF
TRBV4-2	TRBD2	TRBJ2-1	-	TGTGCCAGCAGCCAAGACGGGGGGTCGGATGAGCAGTTCTTC	CASSQDGGSDEQFF
TRBV28	-	TRBJ1-6	-	TGTGCCAGCAGTCGGGGTGGAATCCCTGCGGCACCCCTCCACTTT	CASSRGGIPAAPLHF
TRBV19	-	TRBJ2-5	few	TGTGCCAGTAGTATAGATCTATCGGCGCCGGAGACCCAGTACTTC	CASSIDLSAPETQYF
TRBV19	TRBD1	TRBJ2-1	-	TGTGCCAGTAGTATCACAGGGGACGGTGAGCAGTTCTTC	CASSITGDGEQFF
TRBV5-1	TRBD1	TRBJ1-1	-	TGCGCCAGCAGCCGGACGGTGAGGGACAGGGGTGGCACTGAAGCTTTCTTT	CASSRTVRDRGGTEAFF
TRBV18	-	TRBJ1-5	-	TGTGCCAGCTCACCGGGGAGCAATCAGCCCCAGCATTTT	CASSPGSNQPQHF
TRBV29-1	TRBD2	TRBJ2-2	-	TGCAGCGTACTTTGGACTAGCGGTGACACCGGGGAGCTGTTTTTT	CSVLWTSGDTGELFF
TRBV5-4	-	TRBJ1-4	-	TGTGCCAGCAGCCCTCACCGAAAATACAGAGAATATGAAAAACTGTTTTTT	CASSPHRKYREYEKLFF
TRBV4-1	-	TRBJ1-4	few	TGCGCCAGCAGCCAAGAAGTCCAGGGAGCTAATGAAAAACTGTTTTTT	CASSQEVQGANEKLFF
TRBV5-6	-	TRBJ1-3	-	TGTGCCAGCAGCTTGGGTTGGGGGTACTCTGGAAACACCATATATTTT	CASSLGWGYSGNTIYF
TRBV19	TRBD1	TRBJ1-1	-	TGTGCCAGTAGTATAGGTCTACAGGGGGCGTGGGCTGAAGCTTTCTTT	CASSIGLQGAWAEAFF
TRBV5-5	TRBD2	TRBJ2-3	-	TGTGCCAGCAGCTTGGGTCTACTAGCGGGAGGTACAGATACGCAGTATTTT	CASSLGLLAGGTDTQYF
TRBV9	-	TRBJ2-1	-	TGTGCCAGCTCTATTACCCCCGGATTAGGCGATGAGCAGTTCTTC	CASSITPGLGDEQFF
TRBV3-1/TRBV3-2	TRBD2	TRBJ2-5	-	TGTGCCAGCAGCCAACCTAATGGGCTAGCGGGAGAGACCCAGTACTTC	CASSQPNGLAGETQYF
TRBV19	-	TRBJ1-4	-	TGTGCCAGTAAGAACGGCATTGCAACTAATGAAAAACTGTTTTTT	CASKNGIATNEKLFF
TRBV20-1	TRBD2	TRBJ2-1	-	TGCAGTGCTAGTTCTAGCGGGGGGATCTACAATGAGCAGTTCTTC	CSASSSGGIYNEQFF
TRBV7-7	-	TRBJ2-3	-	TGTGCCAGCAGTGCCTCGACGGGATTCTCAGATACGCAGTATTTT	CASSASTGFSDTQYF